Following are 24 T cell receptor beta chains from one sample sequenced in a study of shared clonotypes between healthy human individuals. Here immunoSEQ multiplex PCR was the method, and the copy in TCRdb shows in-frame clones only, minus some. The sample lists some 2,100,000 clones, just over 90% occurring once. CD45RO negativity and positive selection for CCR7 defined naive CD8 cells, a population that excluded terminally differentiated effector memory CD45RA+ cells. Sequencing input: naive CD8+ T cells from PBMCs. The receptors derive from a young man in good health. Some clones in this sample may be carry-over from other donors' samples.

The sample holds one count of this clone. This chain links TRBV5-6 with TRBJ2-1; 7 nucleotides match TRBD1. The CDR3 runs 15 residues. Germline assignment: CDR1 SGHDT and CDR2 YYEEEE. V trimming: 1 base; J trimming: 6 bases; junction bases outside the gene matches: 7. The CDR3 DNA reads as TGTGCCAGCAGCTTGAGGGACAGAGTCATCAATGAGCAGTTCTTC. Encoded protein: CASSLRDRVINEQFF.

Concerning this clone itself: This same CDR3 is encoded by further DNA sequences in the sample. J is TRBJ1-1 and V is TRBV28; 7 bases agree with TRBD1. The CDR3 length is 14 residues. V gave up 3 bases and J gave up 0 bases; unmatched junction bases: 1. The V gene's germline CDR1 is MDHEN and CDR2 SYDVKM. CDR3 DNA: TGTGCCAGCAGTTTGGGACAGATGAACACTGAAGCTTTCTTT. Translated: CASSLGQMNTEAFF.

The chain is built from TRBV12-5 and TRBJ1-2; D possibly corresponds to TRBD1 (5 bases). The germline V gene encodes CDR1 LGHNT and CDR2 FRNRAP. Deletions cut 4 bases from V and 4 bases from J, with 13 bases between. The CDR3 extends over 14 amino acids. The DNA for the CDR3 is TGTGCTAGTGGTTGGGGACGGAACACCTATGGCTACACCTTC. Protein sequence: CASGWGRNTYGYTF.

This clone appeared once. The chain uses TRBV5-6 and TRBJ2-1; 8 nucleotides match TRBD2. This CDR3 has 16 residues. The V segment lost 4 bases and the J segment 3 bases; nucleotides outside the gene matches: 9. Germline V lookup: CDR1 SGHDT, CDR2 YYEEEE. CDR3 residues: CASSPGASGFYNEQFF. DNA for the CDR3: TGTGCCAGCAGCCCGGGAGCTAGCGGGTTCTACAATGAGCAGTTCTTC.

This rearrangement joins TRBV7-9 to TRBJ1-2; D is perhaps TRBD1 (6 bases). Germline-derived CDR1 and CDR2 are SEHNR and FQNEAQ (reference sequence). The germline V and J ends were trimmed by 4 bases and 4 bases, with 19 bases remaining between them. The CDR3 spans 16 residues. This CDR3 is CASSSDRKLQAYGYTF. The CDR3 bases are TGTGCCAGCAGCTCGGACAGAAAACTCCAAGCCTATGGCTACACCTTC. The variable domain in full, with the rest retrieved from reference TRBV7-9 and TRBJ1-2, is DTGVSQNPRHKITKRGQNVTFRCDPISEHNRLYWYRQTLGQGPEFLTYFQNEAQLEKSRLLSDRFSAERPKGSFSTLEIQRTEQGDSAMYLCASSSDRKLQAYGYTFGSGTRLTVV.

The chain couples TRBV6-5 to TRBJ2-1, with D possibly TRBD2 on 6 matching bases. Germline loops: CDR1 MNHEY, CDR2 SVGAGI. CDR3 length: 14 residues. V was cut by 6 bases and J by 1 base, with 10 bases left in between. CDR3 sequence reads: CASSNGGSYNEQFF. The CDR3, as DNA: TGTGCCAGCAGCAATGGAGGGTCCTACAATGAGCAGTTCTTC.

The genes are TRBV28 and TRBJ2-7, with 10 bases fitting TRBD1. This CDR3 is 17 amino acids long. The V gene end was trimmed by 3 bases and the J gene end by 1 base; junction bases not matched to a gene: 9. Germline-derived CDR1 and CDR2 are MDHEN and SYDVKM. CDR3 nucleotide sequence: TGTGCCAGCAGTTTCCGCCCAGGACAGGGGGATTCCTACGAGCAGTACTTC. It is translated as CASSFRPGQGDSYEQYF.

This chain's CDR3 is CASSPTGRSTDTQYF. The CDR3 DNA is TGTGCCAGCAGCCCGACAGGGCGTAGCACAGATACGCAGTATTTT. This chain joins TRBV7-2 and TRBJ2-3; TRBD1 matches at 7 bases. Germline V gene data show CDR1 as SGHTA and CDR2 as FQGNSA. The J segment lost 0 bases and the V segment lost 5 bases, leaving 5 bases of the junction unmatched. The CDR3 loop spans 15 amino acids.

This sequence joins TRBV14 and TRBJ1-5; D remains ambiguous. This CDR3 is built from 12 residues. Germline CDR1 SGHDN, CDR2 FVKESK. Trimming shortened V by 1 base and J by 8 bases, and 6 bases separated the two germline ends. CDR3 coding DNA: TGTGCCAGCAGCCAAGCGAAAGAGCCCCAGCATTTT. It codes for CASSQAKEPQHF.

Concerning this clone itself: Other DNA sequences of this sample code for an identical CDR3. This chain connects TRBV13 to TRBJ1-3; 7 bases fit TRBD1. The length of the CDR3 is 15 residues. The J segment lost 4 bases and the V segment lost 0 bases, leaving 3 bases of the junction unmatched. The germline CDR1 and CDR2 sequences are PRHDT and FYEKMQ (reference sequence). The CDR3 sequence is CASSLGQGVGNTIYF. The DNA of the CDR3 is TGTGCCAGCAGCTTAGGGCAGGGGGTAGGAAACACCATATATTTT. Full variable domain (remainder filled in from reference TRBV13 and TRBJ1-3): AAGVIQSPRHLIKEKRETATLKCYPIPRHDTVYWYQQGPGQDPQFLISFYEKMQSDKGSIPDRFSAQQFSDYHSELNMSSLELGDSALYFCASSLGQGVGNTIYFGEGSWLTVV.

This clone was picked up one time. The V call is TRBV27, the J call TRBJ1-4; the D is unclear. The CDR3 contains 14 residues. The V and J ends lost 6 bases and 5 bases respectively, with 13 bases between them. Germline lookup yields CDR1 MNHEY and CDR2 SMNVEV (reference sequence). CDR3 sequence: CASSSRLGNEKLFF. As DNA, the CDR3 is TGTGCCAGCAGCTCCCGCCTGGGGAATGAAAAACTGTTTTTT.

V usage is TRBV9 and J usage is TRBJ2-4; D is undetermined. Trimming removed 4 bases at V and 0 bases at J, with 8 bases between. The CDR3 is 14 residues long. Germline lookup yields CDR1 SGDLS and CDR2 YYNGEE. The CDR3 spells CASSLTLAKNIQYF. The CDR3 DNA reads as TGTGCCAGCAGCCTTACACTAGCCAAAAACATTCAGTACTTC.

The V gene is TRBV27, the J gene TRBJ2-1, with D perhaps TRBD2 (6 bases). CDR3 size: 17 residues. The germline V and J ends were trimmed by 0 bases and 8 bases, with 20 bases remaining between them. Germline CDR1 and CDR2: MNHEY and SMNVEV (reference sequence). In DNA, the CDR3 is TGTGCCAGCAGTTTATCCGGAGGAGGGCACGAAATCCATGAGCAGTTCTTC. This translates into CASSLSGGGHEIHEQFF.

This rearrangement joins TRBV29-1 to TRBJ2-7; 9 bases fit TRBD1. The CDR3 extends over 12 amino acids. The V segment lost 5 bases and the J segment 5 bases; nucleotides outside the gene matches: 4. CDR1 SQVTM and CDR2 ANQGSEA come from the germline V gene. The CDR3 region is CSVFRDRDEQYF. The CDR3 DNA follows: TGCAGCGTTTTCCGGGACAGGGACGAGCAGTACTTC.

This clone was detected only once. CDR3 DNA: TGTGCCAGCAGTGAAGCCCCTAGACAAGGGAACACTGAAGCTTTCTTT. It encodes CASSEAPRQGNTEAFF. The rearrangement joins TRBV2 to TRBJ1-1, with unresolved D. V was cut by 0 bases and J by 1 base, with 12 bases left in between. The CDR3 sequence is 16 residues long. Germline values: CDR1 SNHLY, CDR2 FYNNEI. The variable domain in full, with the rest retrieved from reference TRBV2 and TRBJ1-1, is EPEVTQTPSHQVTQMGQEVILRCVPISNHLYFYWYRQILGQKVEFLVSFYNNEISEKSEIFDDQFSVERPDGSNFTLKIRSTKLEDSAMYFCASSEAPRQGNTEAFFGQGTRLTVV.

This chain connects TRBV11-1 to TRBJ1-1; D possibly corresponds to TRBD1 (5 bases). V was pared by 1 base and J by 6 bases, with 9 bases between. This CDR3 is 13 amino acids long. Per germline, CDR1 SGHAT and CDR2 FQDESV (reference sequence). The CDR3 nucleotides are TGTGCCAGCAGCTTAGGGGGCGGTGCTGAAGCTTTCTTT. This encodes CASSLGGGAEAFF.

Note on this clone: At one of its ends the junction is not consistent with the germline gene, which may arise from a read error. The chain employs TRBV28 and TRBJ2-1; no firm D call. The CDR3 is 11 amino acids. CDR1 MDHEN and CDR2 SYDVKM come from the germline V gene. DNA for the CDR3: TGTGCCAGCAGTTTCCTGAATGGGCAGTTCTTC. This codes for CASSFLNGQFF. The variable domain in full, completed from reference TRBV28 and TRBJ2-1, reads DVKVTQSSRYLVKRTGEKVFLECVQDMDHENMFWYRQDPGLGLRLIYFSYDVKMKEKGDIPEGYSVSREKKERFSLILESASTNQTSMYLCASSFLNGQFFGPGTRLTVL.

The rearrangement uses TRBV19 and TRBJ1-2; 10 bases are a match to TRBD1. The CDR3 loop spans 15 amino acids. Germline CDR1 and CDR2: LNHDA and SQIVND (reference sequence). The V segment lost 6 bases and the J segment 4 bases; nucleotides outside the gene matches: 8. The CDR3 DNA reads as TGTGCCAGTAGCCCCAGACAGGGGGCCATCTATGGCTACACCTTC. This translates into CASSPRQGAIYGYTF.

This sequence joins TRBV30 and TRBJ2-1; a possible D gene is TRBD2 (6 bases). The CDR3 loop spans 15 amino acids. Trimming removed 1 base from V and 1 base from J, with 11 bases in between. Germline V CDR1 and CDR2: GTSNPN, SVGIG (reference sequence). The DNA of the CDR3 is TGTGCCTGGAGTGCCCTAGCGCTATCCTACAATGAGCAGTTCTTC. Amino acid sequence: CAWSALALSYNEQFF.

This chain connects TRBV7-9 to TRBJ2-7; 8 nucleotides line up with TRBD1. The V gene's germline CDR1 is SEHNR and CDR2 FQNEAQ (reference sequence). This CDR3 spans 14 amino acids. J gave up 3 bases and V 5 bases, and 6 bases lay outside the gene matches. CDR3 region: CASSTRQGNYEQYF. The CDR3, as DNA: TGTGCCAGCAGCACCCGACAGGGGAACTACGAGCAGTACTTC. Drawing the rest from reference TRBV7-9 and TRBJ2-7, the complete variable domain is DTGVSQNPRHKITKRGQNVTFRCDPISEHNRLYWYRQTLGQGPEFLTYFQNEAQLEKSRLLSDRFSAERPKGSFSTLEIQRTEQGDSAMYLCASSTRQGNYEQYFGPGTRLTVT.

CDR3 sequence reads: CASSRTGGNQPQHF. The CDR3 nucleotides are TGTGCCAGCAGCCGGACAGGCGGCAATCAGCCCCAGCATTTT. The chain combines TRBV6-5 with TRBJ1-5, with 7 nucleotides matching TRBD1. Germline V gene lookup returns CDR1 MNHEY and CDR2 SVGAGI. This CDR3 has 14 amino acids. V lost 6 bases, J lost 2 bases, and 4 bases stayed unmatched.

V is TRBV9 and J is TRBJ2-4, with TRBD1 identical over 10 bases. CDR3 length: 16 amino acids. Germline CDR1 reads SGDLS; CDR2 reads YYNGEE. Losses at the gene ends were 4 bases for V and 0 bases for J; bases not matched to a gene: 4. The CDR3 sequence is CASSLGTGAAKNIQYF. CDR3 DNA: TGTGCCAGCAGCCTGGGGACAGGGGCAGCCAAAAACATTCAGTACTTC.

This CDR3 reads CASSTGYTEAFF. CDR3 bases: TGTGCCAGCAGCACGGGTTACACTGAAGCTTTCTTT. The genes are TRBV7-8 and TRBJ1-1, with D uncertain. The CDR3 contains 12 residues. Germline V gene sequence: CDR1 SGHVS, CDR2 FQNEAQ. With 5 bases removed from V and 3 bases from J, the gap between germline ends came to 7 bases.

The chain is built from TRBV27 and TRBJ1-1, with no clear D. This CDR3 region has 14 residues. The germline V and J ends were trimmed by 2 bases and 3 bases, with 10 bases remaining between them. Germline CDR1 is MNHEY and CDR2 is SMNVEV (reference sequence). CDR3: CASSLRDPDTEAFF. The CDR3 nucleotides are TGTGCCAGCAGTTTAAGGGATCCGGACACTGAAGCTTTCTTT.